This T cell receptor beta chain originates from a study of T cells after yellow fever vaccination. About the study: Fractions of low cell number were prepared using SMART-Seq v4 Ultra Low Input. Study results and limitations: The study found a weaker secondary response that peaked faster, day 5 versus 15. Researchers cautioned that FACS-sorted repertoires could harbor abundant clonotypes contaminating from the bulk population.

This CDR3 contains 13 residues. The trim removed 6 bases at V and 5 bases at J, leaving 6 bases unmatched. Germline assignment: CDR1 MNHEY and CDR2 SVGEGT. Synthesis of TCR cDNA relied on 5'RACE template switching, which attached a universal primer site and UMIs. Using its own MiXCR run on the 5' RACE reads, TCRdb lists one record per CDR3 protein. The table lists hundreds of thousands of distinct CDR3 sequences, 9% to 15% of them singletons. On this clonotype: Antigen: not known.

The origin of this receptor is a man aged 25 to 45 who received the YFV17D yellow fever vaccine. This sequence joins TRBV6-2 or TRBV6-3 and TRBJ2-7; 8 nucleotides match TRBD1. The sequenced sample was PBMCs, obtained on the day of the yellow fever booster vaccination. The DNA for the CDR3 is TGTGCCAGCAGGACGACAGGGGACGACGAGCAGTACTTC. This sequence encodes CASRTTGDDEQYF.